This entry describes one TCR beta chain. CDR1 and CDR2 from the germline V gene are SGHTA and FQGNSA. The CDR3 spans 17 residues. Trimming took 0 bases from V and 0 from J, leaving 12 bases between them. This entry is derived from a study of OX40 agonist ivuxolimab in advanced cancers. Generated by immunoSEQ multiplex PCR, the TCRdb table keeps only in-frame clones and is missing some. The table shows fewer than 20,000 clones, with roughly four fifths occurring only once. The sequence came from an adult with an advanced solid tumor such as melanoma, head and neck, liver or kidney cancer. The rearrangement links TRBV7-2 to TRBJ2-1; D uncertain. This specimen was CD4+ or CD8+ T cells sorted from blood, taken in a trial of the OX40 agonist ivuxolimab. CDR3 nucleotide sequence: TGTGCCAGCAGCTTAGCTGGGTCCCTTTCCTCCTACAATGAGCAGTTCTTC. Translation: CASSLAGSLSSYNEQFF.